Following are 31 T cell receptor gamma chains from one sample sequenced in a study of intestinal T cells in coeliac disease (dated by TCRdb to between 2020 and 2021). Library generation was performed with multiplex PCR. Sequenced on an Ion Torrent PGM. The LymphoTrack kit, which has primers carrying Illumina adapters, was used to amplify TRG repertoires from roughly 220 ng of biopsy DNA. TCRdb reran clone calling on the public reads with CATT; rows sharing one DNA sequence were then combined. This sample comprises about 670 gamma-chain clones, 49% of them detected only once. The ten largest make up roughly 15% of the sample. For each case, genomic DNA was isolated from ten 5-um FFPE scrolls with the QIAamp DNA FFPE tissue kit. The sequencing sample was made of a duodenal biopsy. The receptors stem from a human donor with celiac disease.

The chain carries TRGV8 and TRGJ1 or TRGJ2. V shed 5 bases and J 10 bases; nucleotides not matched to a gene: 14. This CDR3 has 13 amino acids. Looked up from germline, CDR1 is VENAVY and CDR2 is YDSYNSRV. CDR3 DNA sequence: TGTGCCACCTGGGGATCCGCTAGGGGGAAGAAACTCTTT. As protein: CATWGSARGKKLF.

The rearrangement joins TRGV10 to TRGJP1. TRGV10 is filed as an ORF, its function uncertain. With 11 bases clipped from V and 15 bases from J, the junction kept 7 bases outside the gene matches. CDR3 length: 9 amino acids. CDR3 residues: CAAKLVKIF. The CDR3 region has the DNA TGTGCTGCGAAGTTGGTCAAGATATTT.

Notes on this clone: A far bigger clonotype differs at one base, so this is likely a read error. The CDR3 sequence is CAAWDYYKKLF. CDR3 nucleotides: TGTGCTGCGTGGGATTATTACAAGAAACTCTTT. The V gene is TRGV10, the J gene TRGJ1 or TRGJ2. TRGV10 belongs to the ORF category, with a function that is uncertain. The CDR3 extends over 11 amino acids.

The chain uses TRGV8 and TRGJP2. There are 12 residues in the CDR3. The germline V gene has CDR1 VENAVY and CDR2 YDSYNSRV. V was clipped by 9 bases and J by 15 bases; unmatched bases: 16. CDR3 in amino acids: CATSSVLGFKTF. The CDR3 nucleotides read TGTGCCACCAGTAGTGTATTGGGATTCAAGACGTTT.

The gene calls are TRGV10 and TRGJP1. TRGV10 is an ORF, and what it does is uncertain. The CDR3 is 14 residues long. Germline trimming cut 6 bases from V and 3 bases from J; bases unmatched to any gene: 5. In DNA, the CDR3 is TGTGCTGCGTGGTGCTTTGCCACTGGTTGGTTCAAGATATTT. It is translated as CAAWCFATGWFKIF.

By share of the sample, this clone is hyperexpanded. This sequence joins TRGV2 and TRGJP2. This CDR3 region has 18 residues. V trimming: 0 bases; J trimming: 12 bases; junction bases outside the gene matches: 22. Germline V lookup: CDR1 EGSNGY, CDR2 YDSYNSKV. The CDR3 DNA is TGTGCCACCTGGGACGGGCCGGGGTGCAACGCTCACGCGCGGATCAAGACGTTT. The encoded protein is CATWDGPGCNAHARIKTF.

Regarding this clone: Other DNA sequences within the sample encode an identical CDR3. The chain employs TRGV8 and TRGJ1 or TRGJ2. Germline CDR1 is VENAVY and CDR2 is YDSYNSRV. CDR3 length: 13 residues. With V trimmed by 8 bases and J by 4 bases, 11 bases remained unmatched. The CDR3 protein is CATLGGPYYKKLF. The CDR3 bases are TGTGCCACCTTGGGAGGCCCCTATTATAAGAAACTCTTT.

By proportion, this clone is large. This chain's CDR3 is CATWTGFYKKLF. For the CDR3, the DNA is TGTGCCACCTGGACCGGGTTTTATAAGAAACTCTTT. The V call is TRGV2, the J call TRGJ1 or TRGJ2. Germline V CDR1 and CDR2: EGSNGY, YDSYNSKV. The CDR3 extends over 12 amino acids. V gave up 6 bases and J gave up 6 bases; unmatched junction bases: 8.

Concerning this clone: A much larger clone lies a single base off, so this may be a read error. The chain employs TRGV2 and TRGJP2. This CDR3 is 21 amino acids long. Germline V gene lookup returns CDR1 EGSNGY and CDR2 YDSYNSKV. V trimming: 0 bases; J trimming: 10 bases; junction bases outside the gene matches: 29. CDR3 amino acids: CATWDGPLNRGEKVGIWIKTF. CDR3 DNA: TGTGCCACCTGGGACGGGCCGCTTAATCGGGGAGAGAAGGTCGGCATTTGGATCAAGACGTTT.

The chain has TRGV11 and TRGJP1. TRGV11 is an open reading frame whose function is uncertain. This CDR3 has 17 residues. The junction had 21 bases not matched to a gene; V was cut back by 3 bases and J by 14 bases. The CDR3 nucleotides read TGTGCCTGCTGGATTAGGAAAGGCCACCACTTGGTTGGTTTCAAGATATTT. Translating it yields CACWIRKGHHLVGFKIF.

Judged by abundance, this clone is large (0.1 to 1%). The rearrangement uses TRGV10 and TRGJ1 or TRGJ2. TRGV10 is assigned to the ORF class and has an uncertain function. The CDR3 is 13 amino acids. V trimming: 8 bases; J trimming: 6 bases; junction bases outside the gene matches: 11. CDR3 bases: TGTGCTGCGTGGGATTACTTGGGTTATAAGAAACTCTTT. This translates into CAAWDYLGYKKLF.

The CDR3 nucleotides read TGTGCTGCGTGGGACAACCCCAGGTACGATACCACTGGTTGGTTCAAGATATTT. It encodes CAAWDNPRYDTTGWFKIF. The V gene is TRGV10, the J gene TRGJP1. TRGV10 is filed as an ORF, its function uncertain. The CDR3 has 18 residues. With V trimmed by 8 bases and J by 0 bases, 16 bases remained unmatched.

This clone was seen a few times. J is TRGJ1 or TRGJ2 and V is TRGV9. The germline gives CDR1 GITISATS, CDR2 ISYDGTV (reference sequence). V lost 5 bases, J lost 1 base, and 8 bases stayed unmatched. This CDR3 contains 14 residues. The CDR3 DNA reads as TGTGCCTTGTGGGGGGGGGGAAATTATTATAAGAAACTCTTT. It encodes CALWGGGNYYKKLF.

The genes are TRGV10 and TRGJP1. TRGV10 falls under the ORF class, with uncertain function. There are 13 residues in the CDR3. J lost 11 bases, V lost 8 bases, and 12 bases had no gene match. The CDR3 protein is CAAWGILLWFKIF. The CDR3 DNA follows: TGTGCTGCGTGGGGTATTCTTCTGTGGTTCAAGATATTT.

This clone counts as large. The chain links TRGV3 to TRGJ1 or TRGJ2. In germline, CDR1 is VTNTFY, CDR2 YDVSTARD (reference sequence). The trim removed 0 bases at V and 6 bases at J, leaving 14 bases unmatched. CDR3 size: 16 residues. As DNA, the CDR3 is TGTGCCACCTGGGACAGGCCTCTTCTTGATTGTTATAAGAAACTCTTT. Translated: CATWDRPLLDCYKKLF.

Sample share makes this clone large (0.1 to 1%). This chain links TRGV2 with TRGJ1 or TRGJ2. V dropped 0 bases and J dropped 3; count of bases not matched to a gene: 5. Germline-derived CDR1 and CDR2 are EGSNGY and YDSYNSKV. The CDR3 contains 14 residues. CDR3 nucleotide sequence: TGTGCCACCTGGGACGGGCCCCTTTATTATAAGAAACTCTTT. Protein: CATWDGPLYYKKLF.

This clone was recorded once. CDR3 region: CATGHYYKKLF. The CDR3 region has the DNA TGTGCCACTGGGCATTATTATAAGAAACTCTTT. The chain couples TRGV8 to TRGJ1 or TRGJ2. J gave up 2 bases and V 10 bases, and 5 bases lay outside the gene matches. This CDR3 comprises 11 residues. CDR1 is VENAVY, CDR2 YDSYNSRV, per germline.

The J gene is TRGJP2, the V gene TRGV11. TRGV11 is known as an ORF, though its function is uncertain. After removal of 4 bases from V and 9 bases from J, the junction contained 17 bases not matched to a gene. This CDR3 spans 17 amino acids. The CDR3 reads CACWISSSEVVNWIKTF. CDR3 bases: TGTGCCTGCTGGATTAGTTCCAGTGAGGTAGTGAATTGGATCAAGACGTTT.

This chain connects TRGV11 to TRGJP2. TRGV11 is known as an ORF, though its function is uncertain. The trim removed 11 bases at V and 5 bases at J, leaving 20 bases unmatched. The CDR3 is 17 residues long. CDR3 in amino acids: CACSGLSPVRSDWIKTF. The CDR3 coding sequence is TGTGCCTGCTCTGGACTTAGTCCAGTGAGGAGTGATTGGATCAAGACGTTT.

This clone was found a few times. CDR3 nucleotide sequence: TGTGCACCTGGGATAGGTCGGGGTTATAAGAAACTCTTT. Translated, it gives CAPGIGRGYKKLF. The chain joins TRGV8 to TRGJ1 or TRGJ2. This CDR3 comprises 13 residues. Germline CDR1 VENAVY, CDR2 YDSYNSRV.

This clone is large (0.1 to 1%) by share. The CDR3 spells CATWDLYYYKKLF. DNA of the CDR3: TGTGCCACCTGGGACCTCTATTATTATAAGAAACTCTTT. This chain connects TRGV2 to TRGJ1 or TRGJ2. CDR1 and CDR2 from the germline V gene are EGSNGY and YDSYNSKV. The CDR3 is 13 residues long. Trimming took 3 bases from V and 2 from J; bases not matched to a gene: 4.

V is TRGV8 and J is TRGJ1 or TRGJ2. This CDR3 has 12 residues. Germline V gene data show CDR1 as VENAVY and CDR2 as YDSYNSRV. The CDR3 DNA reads TGTGCAGGGGGGCCGAATTATTATAAGAAACTCTTT. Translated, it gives CAGGPNYYKKLF.

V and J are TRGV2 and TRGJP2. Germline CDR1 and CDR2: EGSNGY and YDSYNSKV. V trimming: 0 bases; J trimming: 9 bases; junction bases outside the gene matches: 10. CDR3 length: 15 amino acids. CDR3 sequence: CATWDGMRVYWIKTF. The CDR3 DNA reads TGTGCCACCTGGGACGGGATGAGGGTGTATTGGATCAAGACGTTT.

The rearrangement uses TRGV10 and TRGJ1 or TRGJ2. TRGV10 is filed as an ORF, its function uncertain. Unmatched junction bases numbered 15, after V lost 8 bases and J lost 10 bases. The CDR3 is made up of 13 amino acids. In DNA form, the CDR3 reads TGTGCTGCGTGGGATTTCAAAATTATAAAGAAACTCTTT. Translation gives CAAWDFKIIKKLF.

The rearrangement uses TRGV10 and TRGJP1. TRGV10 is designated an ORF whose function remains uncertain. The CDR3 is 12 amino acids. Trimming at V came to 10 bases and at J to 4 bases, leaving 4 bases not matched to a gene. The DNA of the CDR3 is TGTGCTGCGTTGAGCACTGGTTGGTTCAAGATATTT. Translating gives CAALSTGWFKIF.

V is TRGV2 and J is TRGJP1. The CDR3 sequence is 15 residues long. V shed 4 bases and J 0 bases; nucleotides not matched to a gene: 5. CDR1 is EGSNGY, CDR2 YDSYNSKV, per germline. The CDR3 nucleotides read TGTGCCACCTGGGAGGGTGATACCACTGGTTGGTTCAAGATATTT. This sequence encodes CATWEGDTTGWFKIF.

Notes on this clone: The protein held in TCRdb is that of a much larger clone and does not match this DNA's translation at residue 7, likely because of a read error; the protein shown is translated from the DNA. CDR3 amino acids: CATWDGWNYYKKLF. The CDR3 DNA reads TGTGCCACCTGGGACGGGTGGAATTATTATAAGAAACTCTTT. This chain uses TRGV2 with TRGJ1 or TRGJ2. There are 14 residues in the CDR3. Germline CDR1 and CDR2: EGSNGY and YDSYNSKV. The V segment lost 0 bases and the J segment 0 bases; nucleotides outside the gene matches: 2.

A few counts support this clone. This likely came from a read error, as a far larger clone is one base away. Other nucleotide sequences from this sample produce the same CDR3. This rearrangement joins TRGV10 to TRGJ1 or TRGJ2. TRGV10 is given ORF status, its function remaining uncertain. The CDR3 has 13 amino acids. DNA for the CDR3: TGTGCTGCGTGGGACTTGAATTACTATAAGAAACTCTTT. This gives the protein CAAWDLNYYKKLF.

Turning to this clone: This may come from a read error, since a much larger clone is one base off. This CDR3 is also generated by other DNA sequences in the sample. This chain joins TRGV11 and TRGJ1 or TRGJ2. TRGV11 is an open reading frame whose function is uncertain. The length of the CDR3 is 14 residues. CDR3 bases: TGTGCTTGCTGGATTAGGCACGTGGGATATAAGAAACTCTTT. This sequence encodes CACWIRHVGYKKLF.

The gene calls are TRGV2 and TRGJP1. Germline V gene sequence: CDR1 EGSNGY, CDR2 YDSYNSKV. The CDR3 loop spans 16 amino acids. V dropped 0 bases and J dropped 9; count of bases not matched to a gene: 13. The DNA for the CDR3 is TGTGCCACCTGGGACGGGCAAGTGATACTTTGTTGGTTCAAGATATTT. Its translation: CATWDGQVILCWFKIF.

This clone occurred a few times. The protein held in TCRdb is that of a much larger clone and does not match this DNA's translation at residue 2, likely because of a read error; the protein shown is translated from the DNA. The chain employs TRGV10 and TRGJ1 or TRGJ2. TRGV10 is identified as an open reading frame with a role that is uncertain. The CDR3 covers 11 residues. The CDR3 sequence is CTAWDYEAKLF. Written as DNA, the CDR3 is TGTACTGCGTGGGATTATGAGGCGAAACTCTTT.